A single TCR beta chain is shown here with its context. Original processing notes: Amplification of reference gene primers provided the estimated nucleated cell counts. Produced via immunoSEQ multiplex PCR; TCRdb's table is partial and in-frame only. Clone size and V and J calls were adopted from that table, with D and trimming inferred from the DNA. The sample lists 150,000 or so clones; 80% to 90% were seen once. The data were obtained in a study of blood T cell repertoires in COVID-19. On the study more broadly: Italy, Spain and the United States were the sources of the convalescent and acute COVID-19 samples. Sources were T cells, B-cell-depleted T cells, or PBMCs; the material itself was cDNA or gDNA.

This TCR was recovered from a man in his 60s with acute or convalescent COVID-19. Material for sequencing was peripheral blood.

The CDR3 bases are TGCGCCAGCAGCTTGGCTCAGGCTCTGGGGGCCAACGTCCTGACTTTC. It yields the protein CASSLAQALGANVLTF. The gene calls are TRBV5-1 and TRBJ2-6; D gene ambiguous. This CDR3 spans 16 amino acids. Per germline, CDR1 SGHRS and CDR2 YFSETQ. The V end lost 0 bases, the J end lost 4 bases, and 11 bases lay between the germline ends. Full variable domain (rest looked up from reference TRBV5-1 and TRBJ2-6): KAGVTQTPRYLIKTRGQQVTLSCSPISGHRSVSWYQQTPGQGLQFLFEYFSETQRNKGNFPGRFSGRQFSNSRSEMNVSTLELGDSALYLCASSLAQALGANVLTFGAGSRLTVL.